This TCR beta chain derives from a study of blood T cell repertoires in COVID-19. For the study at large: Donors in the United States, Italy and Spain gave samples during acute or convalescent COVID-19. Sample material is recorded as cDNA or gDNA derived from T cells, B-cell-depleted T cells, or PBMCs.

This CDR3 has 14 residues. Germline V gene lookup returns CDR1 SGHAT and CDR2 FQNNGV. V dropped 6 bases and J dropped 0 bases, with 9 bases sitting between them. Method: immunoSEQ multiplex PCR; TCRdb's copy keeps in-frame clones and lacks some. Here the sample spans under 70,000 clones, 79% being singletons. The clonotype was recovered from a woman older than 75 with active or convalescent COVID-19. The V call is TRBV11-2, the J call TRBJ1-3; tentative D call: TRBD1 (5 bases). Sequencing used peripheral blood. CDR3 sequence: CASRRQISGNTIYF. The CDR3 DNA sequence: TGTGCCAGCAGAAGACAGATCTCTGGAAACACCATATATTTT.